The 21 T cell receptor beta chains below come from one sample, sequenced in a study of regulatory T cells in long-lasting Graves disease. The time point denotes: persistent/refractory GD, antithyroid drugs over 5 years with positive TRAb. TCR sequences were obtained from RNA taken from PBMCs. CDR3-region Arm-PCR and iRepertoire HTBI primers produced the TCR beta libraries. TCRdb itself ran the multiplex PCR reads through MiXCR, one entry per CDR3 protein. The table has 250,000 to 300,000 distinct CDR3 sequences, 20% to 25% seen once. Sequenced here: peripheral blood mononuclear cells (PBMCs), sampled when the disease was refractory, from a patient treated with antithyroid drugs. The receptors come from a female donor with Graves disease.

About this clonotype itself: Just one base apart from a much larger clone, this may be a read error. The conserved closing phenylalanine or tryptophan is absent in this CDR3, likely reflecting a read error. The chain has TRBV27 and TRBJ1-5; no definite D call. The CDR3 sequence is 15 residues long. The V end was cut by 5 bases, the J end by 5 bases, with 16 bases between. CDR1 and CDR2 from the germline V gene are MNHEY and SMNVEV (reference sequence). The CDR3 bases are TGTGCCAGCAGTGTCCGATTGGATTGGGATCAGCCCCAGCATCTT. This encodes CASSVRLDWDQPQHL.

The chain recombines TRBV6-1 with TRBJ1-5; 7 bases line up with TRBD1. The CDR3 runs to 17 residues. Per the germline V gene, CDR1 is MNHNS and CDR2 is SASEGT. J lost 4 bases, V lost 5 bases, and 14 bases had no gene match. In DNA form, the CDR3 reads TGTGCCAGCAGTCCCCAACAGGGGACCCCCTTAAATCAGCCCCAGCATTTT. Its protein product is CASSPQQGTPLNQPQHF.

This clonotype was seen many times. This chain uses TRBV28 with TRBJ2-7; possibly TRBD1 or TRBD2 for D (5 bases each). There are 15 residues in the CDR3. Germline V gives CDR1 MDHEN, CDR2 SYDVKM. Trimming pared 8 bases from V and 6 bases from J, leaving 23 bases between. The CDR3 loop is CASGQSRGLWAEQYF. CDR3 DNA: TGTGCCAGCGGTCAGTCGAGGGGATTATGGGCCGAGCAGTACTTC.

CDR3 region: CASSPMGRIGELFF. The CDR3 DNA follows: TGTGCCAGCAGCCCCATGGGACGCATCGGGGAGCTGTTTTTT. The gene calls are TRBV5-6 and TRBJ2-2; D tentatively reads TRBD1 or TRBD2 (5 bases each). The CDR3 length is 14 residues. Germline CDR1 is SGHDT and CDR2 is YYEEEE. V was pared by 4 bases and J by 7 bases, with 14 bases between.

This clonotype was found a few times. The chain has TRBV29-1 and TRBJ2-7, with TRBD1 identical over 8 bases. The germline V gene encodes CDR1 SQVTM and CDR2 ANQGSEA. This CDR3 has 14 amino acids. V shed 7 bases, J shed 0 bases, and the junction held 8 bases outside the gene matches. The CDR3 region is CSAETGDSSYEQYF. CDR3 nucleotides: TGCAGCGCCGAGACAGGGGACAGCTCCTACGAGCAGTACTTC.

This clonotype was counted a few times. The gene calls are TRBV28 and TRBJ2-5, with D tentatively TRBD1 (6 bases). The V end lost 7 bases, the J end lost 5 bases, and 17 bases lay between the germline ends. The CDR3 loop spans 14 amino acids. Germline V gives CDR1 MDHEN, CDR2 SYDVKM. The CDR3 DNA is TGTGCCAGCACCTTAGGTGGGGGCTGGGAGACCCAGTACTTC. Amino acid sequence: CASTLGGGWETQYF.

This clonotype was seen a handful of times. The CDR3 region is CASSPRVRGNIQYF. The CDR3 nucleotides read TGTGCCAGCAGCCCCCGGGTCCGCGGGAACATTCAGTACTTC. This sequence joins TRBV28 and TRBJ2-4, with a tentative D call TRBD2 (5 bases). This CDR3 spans 14 amino acids. Between the trimmed V and J ends, which lost 6 bases and 7 bases, there was a span of 16 bases. Germline V gives CDR1 MDHEN, CDR2 SYDVKM.

This sequence joins TRBV11-1 and TRBJ2-7; D not certain. CDR3 length: 13 amino acids. V lost 5 bases and J 5 bases, leaving 13 bases between the germline ends. CDR1 is SGHAT and CDR2 is FQDESV in the germline V gene (reference sequence). The CDR3 sequence: CASSPGEFHEQYF. The CDR3, as DNA: TGTGCCAGCAGCCCTGGGGAATTCCACGAGCAGTACTTC.

Many counts were recorded for this clonotype. The CDR3 region is CASSSLSSAPYNSPLHF. In nucleotides, the CDR3 is TGTGCCAGCAGCTCCCTTAGCTCGGCGCCGTATAATTCACCCCTCCACTTT. The rearrangement links TRBV11-2 to TRBJ1-6; no definite D call. The V gene lost 4 bases and the J gene lost 4 bases, with 17 bases spanning the gap. The CDR3 length is 17 residues. The germline V gene encodes CDR1 SGHAT and CDR2 FQNNGV.

This clonotype has at least ten counts. The rearrangement joins TRBV5-1 to TRBJ2-7, with TRBD1 matching over 10 bases. The V gene's germline CDR1 is SGHRS and CDR2 YFSETQ. This CDR3 has 14 residues. V gave up 4 bases and J gave up 5 bases; unmatched junction bases: 6. CDR3 bases: TGCGCCAGCAGCCAAGGGACAGGGGCGGACGAGCAGTACTTC. Protein sequence: CASSQGTGADEQYF.

The chain combines TRBV15 with TRBJ2-7, with TRBD1 identical over 8 bases. V lost 2 bases and J lost 3; bases outside the gene matches: 3. This CDR3 region has 14 residues. Germline V gives CDR1 LNHNV, CDR2 YYDKDF (reference sequence). CDR3 bases: TGTGCCACCAGCAGACGACAGGGGAACTACGAGCAGTACTTC. The encoded protein is CATSRRQGNYEQYF.

This clonotype appeared a few times. The chain has TRBV28 and TRBJ2-7; no firm D call. The CDR3 spans 14 residues. Trimming cost V 7 bases and J 1 base, with 14 bases left between them. CDR1 is MDHEN, CDR2 SYDVKM, per germline. CDR3 in amino acids: CASTEKPISYEQYF. CDR3 DNA sequence: TGTGCCAGCACTGAGAAACCCATATCCTACGAGCAGTACTTC.

The chain couples TRBV5-1 to TRBJ2-7, with no clear D. The CDR3 totals 16 residues. Germline V gene lookup returns CDR1 SGHRS and CDR2 YFSETQ. The V gene lost 0 bases and the J gene lost 1 base, with 14 bases spanning the gap. The CDR3 region has the DNA TGCGCCAGCAGCTTGGCAGTGTCTCGAAATTCCTACGAGCAGTACTTC. This gives the protein CASSLAVSRNSYEQYF.

This clonotype was seen repeatedly, ten times or more. The chain carries TRBV11-2 and TRBJ2-5; tentatively, D is TRBD2 (7 bases). CDR1 is SGHAT and CDR2 is FQNNGV in the germline V gene. V was shortened by 6 bases and J by 0 bases, with 20 bases between the two germline ends. CDR3 length equals 17 residues. CDR3 bases: TGTGCCAGCAGTCAGGGGAGGGTGGGGCCGGACCAAGAGACCCAGTACTTC. It yields the protein CASSQGRVGPDQETQYF.

This clonotype was observed at least ten times. The chain carries TRBV12-3 or TRBV12-4 and TRBJ1-1, with 7 nucleotides matching TRBD1. V was pared by 6 bases and J by 6 bases, with 10 bases of the junction left unmatched. This CDR3 region has 14 residues. Written as DNA, the CDR3 is TGTGCCAGCAGGCTGACAGGGAGCTTGTCTGAAGCTTTCTTT. The encoded protein is CASRLTGSLSEAFF.

This clonotype was seen only a few times. The chain has TRBV7-2 and TRBJ2-5; TRBD2 might be the D (6 bases). Trimming took off 5 bases at V and 9 bases at J, with 31 bases between the two ends. The CDR3 is 18 amino acids. The germline V gene encodes CDR1 SGHTA and CDR2 FQGNSA. The DNA for the CDR3 is TGTGCCAGCAGCCCCTCGAGGAGGGGCCTTACCTCTGGGTTGTCCCAGTACTTC. This codes for CASSPSRRGLTSGLSQYF.

The V gene is TRBV6-7, the J gene TRBJ1-2, with D maybe TRBD1 (5 bases). TRBV6-7 is marked as an open reading frame, function uncertain. Trimming removed 7 bases at V and 4 bases at J, with 10 bases between. The CDR3 spans 12 residues. CDR3 loop: CASTIGTYGYTF. The CDR3 DNA is TGTGCCAGCACCATAGGGACCTATGGCTACACCTTC.

In its sample, this clonotype was seen many times. The V and J genes are TRBV9 and TRBJ1-5; D may be TRBD1 (5 bases). There are 15 residues in the CDR3. Per germline, CDR1 SGDLS and CDR2 YYNGEE. Trimming cost V 4 bases and J 6 bases, with 17 bases left between them. CDR3 in DNA: TGTGCCAGCAGCCCGTCCTTAGGGGCGAGTCAGCCCCAGCATTTT. Translated, it gives CASSPSLGASQPQHF.

The chain employs TRBV30 and TRBJ2-7; 7 bases match TRBD1. Per the germline V gene, CDR1 is GTSNPN and CDR2 is SVGIG (reference sequence). V was clipped by 4 bases and J by 8 bases; unmatched bases: 8. This CDR3 contains 12 residues. The CDR3 reads CAWTDEGAKQYF. For the CDR3, the DNA is TGTGCCTGGACCGACGAGGGGGCCAAGCAGTACTTC.

The chain combines TRBV7-2 with TRBJ1-6, with D perhaps TRBD1 (5 bases). The CDR3 contains 19 residues. Trimming removed 2 bases from V and 0 bases from J, with 17 bases in between. The germline V gene encodes CDR1 SGHTA and CDR2 FQGNSA. The CDR3 spells CASSLKPGGESSYNSPLHF. CDR3 bases: TGTGCCAGCAGCTTAAAGCCGGGGGGGGAGAGCTCCTATAATTCACCCCTCCACTTT.

This clonotype has a count of ten or more. This chain links TRBV28 with TRBJ2-1; 10 bases match TRBD2. This CDR3 has 16 residues. Per germline, CDR1 MDHEN and CDR2 SYDVKM. V lost 6 bases, J lost 2 bases, and 7 bases stayed unmatched. The CDR3 spells CASSPQLAGTYNEQFF. CDR3 sequence (DNA): TGTGCCAGCAGCCCCCAACTAGCGGGAACCTACAATGAGCAGTTCTTC.